This passage covers 29 T cell receptor beta chains from one sample sequenced in a study of CD8 T cells in ankylosing spondylitis. In TCRdb, the 5' RACE reads were re-called with MiXCR into one record per CDR3 protein. The sample lists roughly 150,000 distinct CDR3 sequences; approximately 7.3% were seen once. Sample: blood, either unsorted or a sorted T cell fraction (not recorded which). The source of these receptors is a female donor with ankylosing spondylitis or in good health (not recorded which).

This clonotype was seen at least ten times. Here the CDR3 DNA reads TGCGCCAGCAGCTTACCAGGGGGGAACGACTATGGCTACACCTTC. Its protein product is CASSLPGGNDYGYTF. V is TRBV4-1 and J is TRBJ1-2; TRBD1 aligns across 7 bases. Germline loops: CDR1 MGHRA, CDR2 YSYEKL. The CDR3 covers 15 residues. V lost 5 bases to trimming and J lost 3 bases; unmatched junction nucleotides: 9.

The rearrangement uses TRBV7-9 and TRBJ1-4; D not resolved. The germline V and J ends were trimmed by 7 bases and 7 bases, with 7 bases remaining between them. The CDR3 runs 11 residues. Germline-derived CDR1 and CDR2 are SEHNR and FQNEAQ (reference sequence). The CDR3 DNA is TGTGCCAGCAACTTTGCTGAAAAACTGTTTTTT. It is translated as CASNFAEKLFF. The full variable domain, its missing parts supplied by reference TRBV7-9 and TRBJ1-4, is DTGVSQNPRHKITKRGQNVTFRCDPISEHNRLYWYRQTLGQGPEFLTYFQNEAQLEKSRLLSDRFSAERPKGSFSTLEIQRTEQGDSAMYLCASNFAEKLFFGSGTQLSVL.

This clonotype was observed many times. This chain connects TRBV5-1 to TRBJ1-6; D is unclear. Germline V gene sequence: CDR1 SGHRS, CDR2 YFSETQ. This CDR3 region has 15 residues. The ends were cut back, 6 bases at V and 8 bases at J, with 18 bases in the middle. The CDR3 DNA reads as TGCGCCAGCACCCGCGGCGGCGGAGGAGATTCACCCCTCCACTTT. It translates to CASTRGGGGDSPLHF.

This clonotype showed up many times. The rearrangement uses TRBV5-1 and TRBJ1-1; possible D gene TRBD1, 5 bases. The V end was cut by 4 bases, the J end by 0 bases, with 13 bases between. Germline V CDR1 and CDR2: SGHRS, YFSETQ. There are 15 residues in the CDR3. The CDR3 bases are TGCGCCAGCAGCGGCCCGATGGGGGTGAACACTGAAGCTTTCTTT. This gives the protein CASSGPMGVNTEAFF. Full variable domain (missing parts from reference TRBV5-1 and TRBJ1-1): KAGVTQTPRYLIKTRGQQVTLSCSPISGHRSVSWYQQTPGQGLQFLFEYFSETQRNKGNFPGRFSGRQFSNSRSEMNVSTLELGDSALYLCASSGPMGVNTEAFFGQGTRLTVV.

This clonotype showed up many times. V and J are TRBV28 and TRBJ2-3; TRBD1 matches 11 bases. Germline values: CDR1 MDHEN, CDR2 SYDVKM. The V gene end was trimmed by 8 bases and the J gene end by 7 bases; junction bases not matched to a gene: 8. This CDR3 comprises 14 residues. The CDR3 DNA sequence: TGTGCCAGCGGGGGGACAGGGGGTTTAAATACGCAGTATTTT. Its protein product is CASGGTGGLNTQYF.

The chain couples TRBV7-3 to TRBJ1-1; D unresolved. The CDR3 has 13 amino acids. V was pared by 1 base and J by 7 bases, with 10 bases between. Germline CDR1 SGHTA, CDR2 FQGTGA. This CDR3 is CASSLNGEGEAFF. The CDR3 DNA is TGTGCCAGCAGCTTAAACGGGGAGGGTGAAGCTTTCTTT.

This clonotype came up a few times. The chain couples TRBV5-4 to TRBJ1-3; TRBD1 matches 7 bases. CDR1 SGHNT and CDR2 YYREEE come from the germline V gene (reference sequence). The V gene end was trimmed by 0 bases and the J gene end by 4 bases; junction bases not matched to a gene: 7. CDR3 length equals 16 residues. The CDR3 sequence is CASSLGGGASGNTIYF. The CDR3 DNA is TGTGCCAGCAGCTTGGGAGGGGGCGCCTCAGGAAACACCATATATTTT. The complete variable domain, with remaining parts taken from reference TRBV5-4 and TRBJ1-3, reads ETGVTQSPTHLIKTRGQQVTLRCSSQSGHNTVSWYQQALGQGPQFIFQYYREEENGRGNFPPRFSGLQFPNYSSELNVNALELDDSALYLCASSLGGGASGNTIYFGEGSWLTVV.

The V gene is TRBV3-1, the J gene TRBJ2-3, with D possibly being TRBD1 (6 bases). V dropped 4 bases and J dropped 0 bases, with 20 bases sitting between them. The CDR3 extends over 18 amino acids. Per the germline V gene, CDR1 is LGHDT and CDR2 is YNNKEL (reference sequence). The CDR3 protein is CASSPGTPLGLSTDTQYF. CDR3 bases: TGTGCCAGCAGCCCCGGGACACCCCTTGGCCTAAGCACAGATACGCAGTATTTT.

This clonotype was seen only a few times. The V gene is TRBV6-1, the J gene TRBJ1-6; tentative D call: TRBD1 (5 bases). V was clipped by 6 bases and J by 7 bases, with 13 bases between them. The CDR3 covers 14 residues. The germline CDR1 and CDR2 sequences are MNHNS and SASEGT. The CDR3 DNA is TGTGCCAGCAGCGACGGGACGAAGAATTCACCCCTCCACTTT. As protein: CASSDGTKNSPLHF.

Note on this clonotype: This may be a read error: a much more frequent sequence differs by one nucleotide. The rearrangement joins TRBV28 to TRBJ2-7; D is undetermined. The CDR3 has 13 residues. V was cut by 9 bases and J by 5 bases, with 17 bases left in between. In germline, CDR1 is MDHEN, CDR2 SYDVKM. The CDR3 coding sequence is TGTGCCAGTTTTGGGGTTACCACCAACGAGCAGTACTTC. This translates into CASFGVTTNEQYF.

This clonotype was recorded many times. This chain links TRBV7-3 with TRBJ2-7; 9 positions match TRBD1. J gave up 1 base and V 5 bases, and 6 bases lay outside the gene matches. The CDR3 extends over 15 amino acids. Germline-derived CDR1 and CDR2 are SGHTA and FQGTGA. The CDR3 spells CASSQTGGPSYEQYF. DNA of the CDR3: TGTGCCAGCAGCCAAACAGGGGGCCCTTCCTACGAGCAGTACTTC.

This clonotype was observed at least ten times. V gene TRBV25-1 combines with J gene TRBJ2-6, with no clear D. The CDR3 has 17 residues. V was pared by 5 bases and J by 0 bases, with 14 bases between. CDR1 MGHDK and CDR2 SYGVNS come from the germline V gene. CDR3 protein: CASSHGLTNSGANVLTF. In nucleotides, the CDR3 is TGTGCCAGCAGTCATGGGCTAACAAACTCTGGGGCCAACGTCCTGACTTTC. Full variable domain (outside the CDR3, taken from reference TRBV25-1 and TRBJ2-6): EADIYQTPRYLVIGTGKKITLECSQTMGHDKMYWYQQDPGMELHLIHYSYGVNSTEKGDLSSESTVSRIRTEHFPLTLESARPSHTSQYLCASSHGLTNSGANVLTFGAGSRLTVL.

The CDR3 is CASSLDGSAQETQYF. CDR3 coding DNA: TGTGCCAGCAGCTTAGACGGGTCTGCCCAAGAGACCCAGTACTTC. The chain combines TRBV7-2 with TRBJ2-5; unclear D gene. CDR3 length equals 15 residues. The V end lost 1 base, the J end lost 1 base, and 10 bases lay between the germline ends. Germline loops: CDR1 SGHTA, CDR2 FQGNSA.

This clonotype appeared many times. The chain employs TRBV12-3 or TRBV12-4 and TRBJ2-3; the D is unclear. V was shortened by 4 bases and J by 1 base, with 6 bases between the two germline ends. This CDR3 is built from 13 residues. CDR3 sequence: CASSYIGTDTQYF. The CDR3 DNA reads TGTGCCAGCAGTTACATTGGCACAGATACGCAGTATTTT.

This clonotype was seen a handful of times. The chain combines TRBV7-8 with TRBJ2-2; no clear D. Germline CDR1 is SGHVS and CDR2 is FQNEAQ. Trimming shortened V by 5 bases and J by 4 bases, and 11 bases separated the two germline ends. The CDR3 extends over 14 amino acids. In DNA form, the CDR3 reads TGTGCCAGCAGCCTTACGTGGGGCACCGGGGAGCTGTTTTTT. It translates to CASSLTWGTGELFF.

This clonotype appeared a few times. The V gene is TRBV7-9, the J gene TRBJ2-7; 8 bases match TRBD2. Germline V gives CDR1 SEHNR, CDR2 FQNEAQ (reference sequence). J lost 2 bases, V lost 6 bases, and 12 bases had no gene match. The CDR3 totals 16 residues. The CDR3 sequence: CASRGISGVPAYEQYF. As DNA, the CDR3 is TGTGCCAGCAGAGGTATTAGCGGGGTGCCAGCCTACGAGCAGTACTTC.

This clonotype was observed at least ten times. The gene calls are TRBV15 and TRBJ2-1; a weak D match, TRBD2 (5 bases). The germline V gene encodes CDR1 LNHNV and CDR2 YYDKDF (reference sequence). This CDR3 contains 15 residues. Trimming left V 0 bases short and J 0 bases short, with 6 bases between. Here the CDR3 DNA reads TGTGCCACCAGCAGAGAAGGGAGCTCCTACAATGAGCAGTTCTTC. It codes for CATSREGSSYNEQFF.

This clonotype has just one count. This rearrangement joins TRBV9 to TRBJ2-2; D not resolved. The CDR3 length is 14 residues. The V gene's germline CDR1 is SGDLS and CDR2 YYNGEE. Trimming took 4 bases from V and 4 from J, leaving 11 bases between them. CDR3 loop: CASSLGSSTGELFF. CDR3 coding DNA: TGTGCCAGCAGCCTCGGAAGCAGCACCGGGGAGCTGTTTTTT.

The genes are TRBV30 and TRBJ1-2; perhaps TRBD1 as D (5 bases). Trimming stripped 3 bases from V and 7 bases from J, with 15 bases between. The CDR3 totals 13 residues. The germline CDR1 and CDR2 sequences are GTSNPN and SVGIG (reference sequence). The CDR3 DNA is TGTGCCTGGAGATGGGTGGGGGGGGTTGGCTACACCTTC. This encodes CAWRWVGGVGYTF.

This clonotype was observed many times. J is TRBJ2-7 and V is TRBV9; D gene uncertain. V gave up 2 bases and J gave up 0 bases, with 6 bases separating them. Germline loops: CDR1 SGDLS, CDR2 YYNGEE. CDR3 length equals 13 residues. The CDR3 loop reads CASSVGSSYEQYF. DNA of the CDR3: TGTGCCAGCAGCGTGGGCAGCTCCTACGAGCAGTACTTC.

There are many counts of this clonotype. This chain uses TRBV18 with TRBJ2-5; D might be TRBD1 (6 bases). This CDR3 region has 15 residues. The germline V gene encodes CDR1 KGHSH and CDR2 LQKENI. The germline V and J ends were trimmed by 3 bases and 3 bases, with 14 bases remaining between them. CDR3 nucleotides: TGTGCCAGCTCACCGCTTTTTAGGACAGAAGAGACCCAGTACTTC. Amino acids: CASSPLFRTEETQYF.

This clonotype has just a few counts. This chain joins TRBV5-5 and TRBJ1-1, with unresolved D. The CDR3 has 14 residues. CDR1 SGHKS and CDR2 YYEKEE come from the germline V gene (reference sequence). Trimming took off 2 bases at V and 3 bases at J, with 11 bases between the two ends. The CDR3 nucleotides read TGTGCCAGCAGCTTATGGACCCCAGACACTGAAGCTTTCTTT. Amino acids: CASSLWTPDTEAFF. Full variable domain (outside the CDR3, taken from reference TRBV5-5 and TRBJ1-1): DAGVTQSPTHLIKTRGQQVTLRCSPISGHKSVSWYQQVLGQGPQFIFQYYEKEERGRGNFPDRFSARQFPNYSSELNVNALLLGDSALYLCASSLWTPDTEAFFGQGTRLTVV.

This clonotype was seen ten or more times. The chain links TRBV20-1 to TRBJ1-2; D not resolved. The germline gives CDR1 DFQATT, CDR2 SNEGSKA (reference sequence). The CDR3 is made up of 11 amino acids. V was clipped by 0 bases and J by 8 bases, with 7 bases between them. The CDR3 DNA reads TGCAGTGCTAGAGAATCCAAGGGCTACACCTTC. Translated: CSARESKGYTF.

This clonotype was seen repeatedly, ten times or more. The gene calls are TRBV12-3 or TRBV12-4 and TRBJ2-5; D possibly corresponds to TRBD1 (6 bases). The CDR3 is made up of 16 amino acids. Trimming removed 6 bases at V and 5 bases at J, with 22 bases between. CDR3 protein: CASSLFNFGGMETQYF. In nucleotides, the CDR3 is TGTGCCAGCAGCCTTTTTAACTTTGGGGGCATGGAGACCCAGTACTTC.

This clonotype was detected ten times or more. The chain employs TRBV20-1 and TRBJ1-1, with TRBD1 matching over 7 bases. This CDR3 comprises 16 residues. Trimming removed 1 base from V and 3 bases from J; junction bases left unmatched: 11. The germline V gene has CDR1 DFQATT and CDR2 SNEGSKA (reference sequence). The CDR3 DNA reads as TGCAGTGCTAGAGCCCCCCGACAGGGTTTGGACACTGAAGCTTTCTTT. Translating gives CSARAPRQGLDTEAFF.

This clonotype is a singleton in its sample. Possible read error: a much larger clone is one base away. The chain uses TRBV7-2 and TRBJ1-4; D is possibly TRBD1 (6 bases). V was shortened by 6 bases and J by 7 bases, with 15 bases between the two germline ends. Germline V gene sequence: CDR1 SGHTA, CDR2 FQGNSA. The CDR3 contains 14 residues. DNA for the CDR3: TGTACCAGCAGTTTACAGGGAATGGGTGAAAAACTGTTTTTT. This encodes CTSSLQGMGEKLFF.

This clonotype was recorded at least ten times. V usage is TRBV5-1 and J usage is TRBJ2-1; D uncertain. The CDR3 is made up of 15 amino acids. V lost 0 bases and J 5 bases, leaving 12 bases between the germline ends. Germline V gene data show CDR1 as SGHRS and CDR2 as YFSETQ. The CDR3 loop is CASSLVVGRDNEQFF. For the CDR3, the DNA is TGCGCCAGCAGCTTGGTGGTAGGAAGGGACAATGAGCAGTTCTTC.

This clonotype was counted at least ten times. The chain has TRBV5-1 and TRBJ2-7, with 11 bases that match TRBD2. The J segment lost 5 bases and the V segment lost 0 bases, leaving 10 bases of the junction unmatched. This CDR3 comprises 17 residues. Germline assignment: CDR1 SGHRS and CDR2 YFSETQ. The CDR3 DNA reads as TGCGCCAGCAGCTTGGCCGAGGAGACTAGCGGGGCGAACGAGCAGTACTTC. It is translated as CASSLAEETSGANEQYF.

At least ten counts were recorded for this clonotype. This sequence joins TRBV9 and TRBJ1-2, with D perhaps TRBD1 (5 bases). The V gene lost 2 bases and the J gene lost 7 bases, with 15 bases spanning the gap. Germline V gene lookup returns CDR1 SGDLS and CDR2 YYNGEE. The CDR3 spans 14 residues. CDR3 coding DNA: TGTGCCAGCAGCGTGGGGGGGGACGTAAGTGGCTACACCTTC. It translates to CASSVGGDVSGYTF.